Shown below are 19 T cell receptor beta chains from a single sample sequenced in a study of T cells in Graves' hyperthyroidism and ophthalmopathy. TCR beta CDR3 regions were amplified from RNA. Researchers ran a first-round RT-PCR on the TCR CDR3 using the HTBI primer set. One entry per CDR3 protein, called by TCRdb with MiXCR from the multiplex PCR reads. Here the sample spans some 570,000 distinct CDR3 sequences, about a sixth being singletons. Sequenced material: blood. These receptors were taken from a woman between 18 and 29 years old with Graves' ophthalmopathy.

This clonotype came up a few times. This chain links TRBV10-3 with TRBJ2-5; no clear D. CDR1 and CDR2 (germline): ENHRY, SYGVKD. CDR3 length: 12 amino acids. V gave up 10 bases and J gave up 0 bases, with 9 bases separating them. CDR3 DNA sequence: TGTGCCACCGGGCAGTACCAAGAGACCCAGTACTTC. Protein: CATGQYQETQYF.

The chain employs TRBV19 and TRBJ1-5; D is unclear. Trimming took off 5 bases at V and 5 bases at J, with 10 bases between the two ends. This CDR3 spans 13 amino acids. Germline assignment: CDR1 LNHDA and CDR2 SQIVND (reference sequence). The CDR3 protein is CASSGNQDQPQHF. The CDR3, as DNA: TGTGCCAGTAGTGGGAATCAGGATCAGCCCCAGCATTTT.

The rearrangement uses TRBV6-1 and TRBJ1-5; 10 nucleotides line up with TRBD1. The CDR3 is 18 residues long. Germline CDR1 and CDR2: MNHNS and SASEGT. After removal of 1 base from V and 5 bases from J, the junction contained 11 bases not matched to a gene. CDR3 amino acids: CASSEVLTGGYPHQPQHF. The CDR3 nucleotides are TGTGCCAGCAGTGAAGTTTTGACAGGGGGCTACCCCCATCAGCCCCAGCATTTT.

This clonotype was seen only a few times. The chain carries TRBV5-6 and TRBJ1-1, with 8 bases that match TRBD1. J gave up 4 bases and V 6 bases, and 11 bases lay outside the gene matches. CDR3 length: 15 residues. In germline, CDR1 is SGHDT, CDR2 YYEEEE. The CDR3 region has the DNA TGTGCCAGCACCTTCCCCGGGACAGGAGGCACTGAAGCTTTCTTT. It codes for CASTFPGTGGTEAFF.

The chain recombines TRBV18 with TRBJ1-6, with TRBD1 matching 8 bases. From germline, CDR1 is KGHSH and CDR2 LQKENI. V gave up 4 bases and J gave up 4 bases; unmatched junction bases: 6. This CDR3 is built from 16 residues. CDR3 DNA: TGTGCCAGCTCACTGGTACAGGGGGAATATAATTCACCCCTCCACTTT. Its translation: CASSLVQGEYNSPLHF.

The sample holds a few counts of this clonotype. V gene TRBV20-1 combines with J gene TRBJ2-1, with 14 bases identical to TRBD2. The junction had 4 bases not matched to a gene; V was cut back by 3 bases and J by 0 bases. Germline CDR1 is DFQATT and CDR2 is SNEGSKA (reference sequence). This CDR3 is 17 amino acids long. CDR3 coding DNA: TGCAGTGCTAGGGGGACTAGCGGGGGCCTCTCCTACAATGAGCAGTTCTTC. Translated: CSARGTSGGLSYNEQFF.

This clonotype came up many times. CDR3 region: CASSFQGRSNQPQHF. The CDR3 DNA reads TGTGCCAGCAGTTTCCAGGGTCGCAGCAATCAGCCCCAGCATTTT. The chain carries TRBV28 and TRBJ1-5; D is perhaps TRBD1 (5 bases). This CDR3 spans 15 amino acids. The V end was cut by 3 bases, the J end by 1 base, with 10 bases between. Germline V gene lookup returns CDR1 MDHEN and CDR2 SYDVKM.

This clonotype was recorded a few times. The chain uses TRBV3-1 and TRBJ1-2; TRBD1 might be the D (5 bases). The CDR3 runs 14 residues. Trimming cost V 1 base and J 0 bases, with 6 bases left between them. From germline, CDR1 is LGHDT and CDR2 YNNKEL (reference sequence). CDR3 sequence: CASSQGGANYGYTF. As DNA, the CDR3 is TGTGCCAGCAGCCAAGGGGGGGCTAACTATGGCTACACCTTC. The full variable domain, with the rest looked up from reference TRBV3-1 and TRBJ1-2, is DTAVSQTPKYLVTQMGNDKSIKCEQNLGHDTMYWYKQDSKKFLKIMFSYNNKELIINETVPNRFSPKSPDKAHLNLHINSLELGDSAVYFCASSQGGANYGYTFGSGTRLTVV.

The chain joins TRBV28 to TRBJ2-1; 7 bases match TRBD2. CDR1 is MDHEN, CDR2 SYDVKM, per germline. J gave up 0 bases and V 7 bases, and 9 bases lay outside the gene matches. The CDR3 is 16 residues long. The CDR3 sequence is CASTSPGGSSYNEQFF. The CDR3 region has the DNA TGTGCCAGCACCTCCCCCGGGGGGAGCTCCTACAATGAGCAGTTCTTC.

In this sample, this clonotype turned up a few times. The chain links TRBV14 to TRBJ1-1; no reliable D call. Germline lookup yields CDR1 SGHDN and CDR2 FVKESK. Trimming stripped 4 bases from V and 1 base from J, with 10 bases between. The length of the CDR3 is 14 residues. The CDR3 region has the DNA TGTGCCAGCAGCCCCAATCTAGGGAACACTGAAGCTTTCTTT. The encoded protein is CASSPNLGNTEAFF.

In DNA form, the CDR3 reads TGTGCCAGCAGCTCTCCCCGACGGGAGGGTGAGACCCAGTACTTC. It codes for CASSSPRREGETQYF. This chain connects TRBV11-2 to TRBJ2-5, with TRBD2 identical over 8 bases. The CDR3 runs 15 residues. Germline CDR1 reads SGHAT; CDR2 reads FQNNGV. V lost 4 bases and J lost 5; bases outside the gene matches: 9.

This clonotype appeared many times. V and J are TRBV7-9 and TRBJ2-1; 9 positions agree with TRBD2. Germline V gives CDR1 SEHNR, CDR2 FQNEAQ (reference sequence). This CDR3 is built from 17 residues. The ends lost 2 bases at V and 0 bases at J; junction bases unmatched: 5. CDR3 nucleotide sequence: TGTGCCAGCAGCTTATCGTTTAGCGGGAGCTCCTACAATGAGCAGTTCTTC. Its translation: CASSLSFSGSSYNEQFF.

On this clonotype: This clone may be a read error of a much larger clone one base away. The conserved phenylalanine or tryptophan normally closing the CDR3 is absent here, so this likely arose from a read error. The CDR3 is CASSPPRINYGYTS. The CDR3 nucleotides are TGTGCCAGCAGTCCACCGAGGATTAACTATGGCTACACCTCC. The genes are TRBV28 and TRBJ1-2; D uncertain. The V end was cut by 5 bases, the J end by 1 base, with 11 bases between. The CDR3 is made up of 14 amino acids. From germline, CDR1 is MDHEN and CDR2 SYDVKM.

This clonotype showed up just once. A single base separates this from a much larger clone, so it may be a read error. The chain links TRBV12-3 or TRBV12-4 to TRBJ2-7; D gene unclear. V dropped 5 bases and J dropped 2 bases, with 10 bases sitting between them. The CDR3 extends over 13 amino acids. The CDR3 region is CASSLNLPYEQYF. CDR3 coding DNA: TGTGCCAGCAGTCTAAACCTCCCCTACGAGCAGTACTTC.

The DNA of the CDR3 is TGTGCCAGCAGTCAGACCTCCCGGTTGGAGTCCTACAATGAGCAGTTCTTC. This encodes CASSQTSRLESYNEQFF. V and J are TRBV28 and TRBJ2-1, with D uncertain. The length of the CDR3 is 17 residues. The germline CDR1 and CDR2 sequences are MDHEN and SYDVKM. V lost 5 bases to trimming and J lost 1 base, with 18 bases between them. Complete variable domain (other parts from reference TRBV28 and TRBJ2-1): DVKVTQSSRYLVKRTGEKVFLECVQDMDHENMFWYRQDPGLGLRLIYFSYDVKMKEKGDIPEGYSVSREKKERFSLILESASTNQTSMYLCASSQTSRLESYNEQFFGPGTRLTVL.

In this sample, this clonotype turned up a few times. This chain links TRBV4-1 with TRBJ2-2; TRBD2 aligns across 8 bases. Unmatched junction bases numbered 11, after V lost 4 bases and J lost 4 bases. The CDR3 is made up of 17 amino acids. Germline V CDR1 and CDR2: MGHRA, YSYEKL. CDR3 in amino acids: CASSLPGSGRGTGELFF. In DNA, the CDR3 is TGCGCCAGCAGCCTTCCGGGGAGCGGGAGAGGCACCGGGGAGCTGTTTTTT.

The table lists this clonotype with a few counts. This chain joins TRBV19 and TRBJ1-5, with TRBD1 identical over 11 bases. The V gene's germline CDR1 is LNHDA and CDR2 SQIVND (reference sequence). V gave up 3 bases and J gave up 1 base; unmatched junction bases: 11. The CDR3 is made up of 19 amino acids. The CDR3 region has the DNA TGTGCCAGTAGTATGTTCGGGACAGGGGGAAGGAGGAGCAATCAGCCCCAGCATTTT. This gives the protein CASSMFGTGGRRSNQPQHF. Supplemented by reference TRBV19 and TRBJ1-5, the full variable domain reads DGGITQSPKYLFRKEGQNVTLSCEQNLNHDAMYWYRQDPGQGLRLIYYSQIVNDFQKGDIAEGYSVSREKKESFPLTVTSAQKNPTAFYLCASSMFGTGGRRSNQPQHFGDGTRLSIL.

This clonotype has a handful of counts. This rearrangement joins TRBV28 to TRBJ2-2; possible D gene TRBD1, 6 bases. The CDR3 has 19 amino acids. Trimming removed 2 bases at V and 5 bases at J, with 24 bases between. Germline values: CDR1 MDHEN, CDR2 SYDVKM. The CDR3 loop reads CASSLKLVAARGWTGELFF. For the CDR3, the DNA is TGTGCCAGCAGTTTAAAACTTGTAGCAGCCAGGGGTTGGACCGGGGAGCTGTTTTTT.

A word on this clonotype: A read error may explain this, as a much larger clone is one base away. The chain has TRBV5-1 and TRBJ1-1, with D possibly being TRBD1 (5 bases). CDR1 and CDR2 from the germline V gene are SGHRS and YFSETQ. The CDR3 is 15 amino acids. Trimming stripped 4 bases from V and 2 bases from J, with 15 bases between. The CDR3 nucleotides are TGCGCCAGCAGCCCCCTTAGCGGGGCTAACACTGAAGCTTTCTTT. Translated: CASSPLSGANTEAFF.